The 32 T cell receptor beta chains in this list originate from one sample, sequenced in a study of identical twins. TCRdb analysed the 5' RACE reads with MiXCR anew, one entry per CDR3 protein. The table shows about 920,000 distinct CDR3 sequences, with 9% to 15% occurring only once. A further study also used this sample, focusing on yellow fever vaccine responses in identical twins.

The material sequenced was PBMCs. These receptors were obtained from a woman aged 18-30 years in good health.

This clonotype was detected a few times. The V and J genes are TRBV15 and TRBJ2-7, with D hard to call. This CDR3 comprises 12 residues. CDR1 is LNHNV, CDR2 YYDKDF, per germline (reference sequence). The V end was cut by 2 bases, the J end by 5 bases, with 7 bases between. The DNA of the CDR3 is TGTGCCACCAGCAGAAGCAGAAACGAGCAGTACGTC. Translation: CATSRSRNEQYV.

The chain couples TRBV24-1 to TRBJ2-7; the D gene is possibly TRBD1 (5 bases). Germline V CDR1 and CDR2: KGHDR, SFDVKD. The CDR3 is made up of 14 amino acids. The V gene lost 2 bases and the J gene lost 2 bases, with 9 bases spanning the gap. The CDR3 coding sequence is TGTGCCACCAGTGATTCCCAGGGCGCCTACGAGCAGTACTTC. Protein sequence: CATSDSQGAYEQYF.

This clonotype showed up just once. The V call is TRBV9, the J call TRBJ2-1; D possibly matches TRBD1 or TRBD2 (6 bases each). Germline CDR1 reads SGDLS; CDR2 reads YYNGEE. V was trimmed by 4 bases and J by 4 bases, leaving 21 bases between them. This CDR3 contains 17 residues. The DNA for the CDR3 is TGTGCCAGCAGCATCCGGGACGGGGGCGGTCTATACAATGAGCAGTTCTTC. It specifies CASSIRDGGGLYNEQFF.

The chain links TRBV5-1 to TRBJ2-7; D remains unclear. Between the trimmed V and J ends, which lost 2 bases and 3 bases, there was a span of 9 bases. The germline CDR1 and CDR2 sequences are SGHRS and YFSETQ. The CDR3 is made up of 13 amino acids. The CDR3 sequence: CASSFGNHYEQYF. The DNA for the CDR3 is TGCGCCAGCAGCTTTGGCAACCACTACGAGCAGTACTTC.

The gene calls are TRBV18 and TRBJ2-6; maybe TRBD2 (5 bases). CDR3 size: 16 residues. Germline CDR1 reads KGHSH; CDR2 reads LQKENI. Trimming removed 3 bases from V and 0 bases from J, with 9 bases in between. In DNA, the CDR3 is TGTGCCAGCTCACCTACCGGGAACTCTGGGGCCAACGTCCTGACTTTC. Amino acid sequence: CASSPTGNSGANVLTF.

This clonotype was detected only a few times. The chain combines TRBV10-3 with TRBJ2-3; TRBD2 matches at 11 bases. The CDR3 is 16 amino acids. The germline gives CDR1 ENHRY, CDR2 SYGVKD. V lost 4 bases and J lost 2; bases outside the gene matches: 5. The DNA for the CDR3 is TGTGCCATCAGTGGGCTAGCGGGAGGTTACACAGATACGCAGTATTTT. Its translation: CAISGLAGGYTDTQYF.

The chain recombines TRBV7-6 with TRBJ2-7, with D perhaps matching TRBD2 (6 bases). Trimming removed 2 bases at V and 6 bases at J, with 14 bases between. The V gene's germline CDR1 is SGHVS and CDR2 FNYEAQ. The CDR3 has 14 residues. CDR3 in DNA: TGTGCCAGCAGCTTATCAGGGAGGCCGGGCGAGCAGTACTTC. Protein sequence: CASSLSGRPGEQYF.

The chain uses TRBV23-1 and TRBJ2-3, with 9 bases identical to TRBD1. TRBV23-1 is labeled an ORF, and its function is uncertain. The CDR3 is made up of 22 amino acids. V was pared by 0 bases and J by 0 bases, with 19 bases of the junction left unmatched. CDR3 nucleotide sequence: TGCGCCAGCAGTCAATCCGGGGGCGTACATCCGGGACAGGGATTGAGCACAGATACGCAGTATTTT. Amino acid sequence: CASSQSGGVHPGQGLSTDTQYF.

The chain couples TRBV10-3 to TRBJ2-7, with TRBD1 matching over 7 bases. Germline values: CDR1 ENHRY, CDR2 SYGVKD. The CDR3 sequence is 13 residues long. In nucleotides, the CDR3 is TGTACCATCAGAGGGACAGTAACTACCGAGCAGTACGTC. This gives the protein CTIRGTVTTEQYV.

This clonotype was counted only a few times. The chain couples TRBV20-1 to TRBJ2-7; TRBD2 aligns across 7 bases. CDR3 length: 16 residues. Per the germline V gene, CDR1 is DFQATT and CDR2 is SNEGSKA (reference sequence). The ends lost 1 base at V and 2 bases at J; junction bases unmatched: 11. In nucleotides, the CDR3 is TGCAGTGCTAGAGTTTCCAGCCAGCGGGGAACCTACGAGCAGTACTTC. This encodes CSARVSSQRGTYEQYF.

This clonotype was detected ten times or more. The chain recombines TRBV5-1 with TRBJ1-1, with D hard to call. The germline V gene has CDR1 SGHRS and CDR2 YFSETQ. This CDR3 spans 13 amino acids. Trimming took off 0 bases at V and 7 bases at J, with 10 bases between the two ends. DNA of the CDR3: TGCGCCAGCAGCTTGGCCGGGAGGAGTGAAGCTTTCTTT. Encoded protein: CASSLAGRSEAFF.

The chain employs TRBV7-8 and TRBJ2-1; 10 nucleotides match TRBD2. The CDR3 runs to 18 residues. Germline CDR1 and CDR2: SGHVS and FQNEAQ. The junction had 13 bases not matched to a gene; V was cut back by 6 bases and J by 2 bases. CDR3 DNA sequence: TGTGCCAGCAGGGAGGCAGCGGGAGGGACCCCCACCTACAATGAGCAGTTCTTC. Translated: CASREAAGGTPTYNEQFF.

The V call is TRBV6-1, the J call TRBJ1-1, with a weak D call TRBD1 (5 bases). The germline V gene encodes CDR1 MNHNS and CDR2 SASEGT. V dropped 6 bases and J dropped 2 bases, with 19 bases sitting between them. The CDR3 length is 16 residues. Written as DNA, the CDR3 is TGTGCCAGCAGCGACCCCGGGGCCCCCTCTAACACTGAAGCTTTCTTT. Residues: CASSDPGAPSNTEAFF.

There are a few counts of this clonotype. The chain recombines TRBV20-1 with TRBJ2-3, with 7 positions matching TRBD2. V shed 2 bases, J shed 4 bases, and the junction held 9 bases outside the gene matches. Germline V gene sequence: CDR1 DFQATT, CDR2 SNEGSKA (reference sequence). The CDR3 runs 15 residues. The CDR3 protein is CSARKSGEGADTQYF. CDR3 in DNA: TGCAGTGCTAGAAAGAGCGGGGAGGGTGCAGATACGCAGTATTTT.

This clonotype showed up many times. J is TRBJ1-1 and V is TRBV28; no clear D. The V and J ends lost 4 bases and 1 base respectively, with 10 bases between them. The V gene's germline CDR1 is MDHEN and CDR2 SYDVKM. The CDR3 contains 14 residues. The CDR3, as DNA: TGTGCCAGCAGTTCCCCCGGAAGGAACACTGAAGCTTTCTTT. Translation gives CASSSPGRNTEAFF.

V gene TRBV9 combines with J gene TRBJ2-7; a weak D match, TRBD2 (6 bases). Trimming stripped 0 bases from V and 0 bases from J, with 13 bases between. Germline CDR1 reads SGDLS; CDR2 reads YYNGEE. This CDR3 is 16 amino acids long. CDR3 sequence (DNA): TGTGCCAGCAGCGTAGATTTCGCGGGGCCCTCCTACGAGCAGTACTTC. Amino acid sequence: CASSVDFAGPSYEQYF.

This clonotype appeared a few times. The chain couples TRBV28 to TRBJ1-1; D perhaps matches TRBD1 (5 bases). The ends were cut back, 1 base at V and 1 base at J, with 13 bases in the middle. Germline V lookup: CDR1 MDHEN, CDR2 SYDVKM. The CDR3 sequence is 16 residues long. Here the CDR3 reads CASSLLGRRGNTEAFF. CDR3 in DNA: TGTGCCAGCAGTTTATTGGGTCGGAGGGGGAACACTGAAGCTTTCTTT.

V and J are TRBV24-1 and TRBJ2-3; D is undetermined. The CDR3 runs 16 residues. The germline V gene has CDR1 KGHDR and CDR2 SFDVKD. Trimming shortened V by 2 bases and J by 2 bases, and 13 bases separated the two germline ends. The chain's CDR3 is CATSDSGVLNTDTQYF. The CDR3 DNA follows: TGTGCCACCAGTGATTCGGGCGTCCTCAACACAGATACGCAGTATTTT.

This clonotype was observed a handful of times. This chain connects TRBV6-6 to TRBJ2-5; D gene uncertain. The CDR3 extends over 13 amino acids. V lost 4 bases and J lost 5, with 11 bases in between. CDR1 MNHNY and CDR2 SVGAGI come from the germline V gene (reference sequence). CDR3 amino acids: CASSFTPAETQYF. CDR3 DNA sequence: TGTGCCAGCAGTTTCACACCGGCGGAGACCCAGTACTTC.

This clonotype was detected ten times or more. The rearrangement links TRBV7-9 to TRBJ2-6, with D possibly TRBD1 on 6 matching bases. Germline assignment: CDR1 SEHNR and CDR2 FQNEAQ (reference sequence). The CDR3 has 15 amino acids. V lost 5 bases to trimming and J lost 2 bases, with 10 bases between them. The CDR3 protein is CASSPNRAGANVLTF. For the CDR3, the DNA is TGTGCCAGCAGCCCTAACAGGGCTGGGGCCAACGTCCTGACTTTC. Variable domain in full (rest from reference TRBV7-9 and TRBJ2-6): DTGVSQNPRHKITKRGQNVTFRCDPISEHNRLYWYRQTLGQGPEFLTYFQNEAQLEKSRLLSDRFSAERPKGSFSTLEIQRTEQGDSAMYLCASSPNRAGANVLTFGAGSRLTVL.

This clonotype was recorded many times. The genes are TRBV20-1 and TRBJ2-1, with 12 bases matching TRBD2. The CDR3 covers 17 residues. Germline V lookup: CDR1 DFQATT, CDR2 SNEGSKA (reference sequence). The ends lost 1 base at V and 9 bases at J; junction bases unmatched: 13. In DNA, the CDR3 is TGCAGTGCTAGAGGGCCTTGGGGAGGACTAGCGGGATCTGAGCAGTTCTTC. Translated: CSARGPWGGLAGSEQFF.

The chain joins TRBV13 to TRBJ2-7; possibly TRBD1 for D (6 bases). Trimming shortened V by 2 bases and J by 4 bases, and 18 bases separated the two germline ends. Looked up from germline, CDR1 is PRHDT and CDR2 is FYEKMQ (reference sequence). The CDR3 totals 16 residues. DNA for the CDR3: TGTGCCAGCAGCTTACACAGGGTCAGTTTTGGATACGAGCAGTACTTC. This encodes CASSLHRVSFGYEQYF.

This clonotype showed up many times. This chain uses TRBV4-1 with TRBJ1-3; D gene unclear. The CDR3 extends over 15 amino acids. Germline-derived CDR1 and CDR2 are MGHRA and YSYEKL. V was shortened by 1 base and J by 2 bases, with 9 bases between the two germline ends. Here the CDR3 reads CASSQVVTPGNTIYF. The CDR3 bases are TGCGCCAGCAGCCAAGTAGTCACTCCTGGAAACACCATATATTTT.

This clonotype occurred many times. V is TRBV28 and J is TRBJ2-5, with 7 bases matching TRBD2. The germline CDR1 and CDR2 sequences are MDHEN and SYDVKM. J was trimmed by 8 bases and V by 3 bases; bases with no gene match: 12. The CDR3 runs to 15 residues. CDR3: CASSFPGTKEQTQYF. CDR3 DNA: TGTGCCAGCAGTTTCCCTGGGACTAAAGAACAAACCCAGTACTTC.

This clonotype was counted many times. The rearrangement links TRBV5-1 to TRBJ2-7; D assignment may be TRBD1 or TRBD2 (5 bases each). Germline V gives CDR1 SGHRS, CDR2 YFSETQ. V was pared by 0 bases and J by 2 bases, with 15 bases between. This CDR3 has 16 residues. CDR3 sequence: CASSLGRQTTTYEQYF. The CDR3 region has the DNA TGCGCCAGCAGCTTGGGAAGACAGACTACTACCTACGAGCAGTACTTC.

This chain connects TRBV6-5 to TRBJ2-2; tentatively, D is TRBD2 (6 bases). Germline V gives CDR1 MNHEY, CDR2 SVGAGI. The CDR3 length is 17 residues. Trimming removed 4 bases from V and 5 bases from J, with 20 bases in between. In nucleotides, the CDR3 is TGTGCCAGCAGTTTTGGGCCGGGACTGGGACCTACCGGGGAGCTGTTTTTT. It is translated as CASSFGPGLGPTGELFF.

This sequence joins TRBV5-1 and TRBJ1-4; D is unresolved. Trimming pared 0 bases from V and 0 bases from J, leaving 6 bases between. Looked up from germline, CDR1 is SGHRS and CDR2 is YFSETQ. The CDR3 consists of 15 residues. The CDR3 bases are TGCGCCAGCAGCTTGGACGGAGCAACTAATGAAAAACTGTTTTTT. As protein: CASSLDGATNEKLFF.

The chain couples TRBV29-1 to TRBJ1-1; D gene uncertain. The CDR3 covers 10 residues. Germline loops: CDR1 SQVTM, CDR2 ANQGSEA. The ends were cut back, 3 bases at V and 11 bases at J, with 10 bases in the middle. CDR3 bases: TGCAGCGTTGATTCTTCAAGGGCTTTCTTT. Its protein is CSVDSSRAFF.

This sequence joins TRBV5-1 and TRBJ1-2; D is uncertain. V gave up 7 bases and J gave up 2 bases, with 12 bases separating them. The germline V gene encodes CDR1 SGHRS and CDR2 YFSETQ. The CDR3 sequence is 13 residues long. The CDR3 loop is CASDSDGNYGYTF. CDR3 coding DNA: TGCGCCAGCGACTCAGACGGAAACTATGGCTACACCTTC.

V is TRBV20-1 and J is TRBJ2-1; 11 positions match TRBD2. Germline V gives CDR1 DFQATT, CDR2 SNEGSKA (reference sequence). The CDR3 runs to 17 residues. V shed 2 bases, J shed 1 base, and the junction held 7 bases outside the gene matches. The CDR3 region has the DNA TGCAGTGCTAGACCCCGGACTAGCGGGCCTTCCTACAATGAGCAGTTCTTC. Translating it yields CSARPRTSGPSYNEQFF.

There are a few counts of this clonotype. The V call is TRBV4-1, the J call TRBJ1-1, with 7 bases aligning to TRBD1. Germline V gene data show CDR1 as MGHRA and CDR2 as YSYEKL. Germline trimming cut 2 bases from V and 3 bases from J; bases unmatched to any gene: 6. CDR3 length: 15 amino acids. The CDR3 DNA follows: TGCGCCAGCAGCCAATGGGACAGAGACGACACTGAAGCTTTCTTT. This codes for CASSQWDRDDTEAFF.

The CDR3 region is CASTYSPGPDHSGANVLTF. The CDR3 DNA reads as TGTGCCAGCACCTACTCGCCGGGACCTGATCATTCTGGGGCCAACGTCCTGACTTTC. This chain uses TRBV6-5 with TRBJ2-6; D could derive from TRBD1 or TRBD2 (5 bases each). CDR3 length: 19 amino acids. V lost 7 bases and J lost 1, with 23 bases in between. The germline V gene encodes CDR1 MNHEY and CDR2 SVGAGI.